The 13 T cell receptor beta chains below were found in one sample sequenced in a study of cytomegalovirus exposure and HLA in healthy donors. Researchers ran the PCR with 60 Vbeta and 13 Jbeta primers. This table comes from immunoSEQ multiplex PCR, and its TCRdb copy is limited to in-frame clones, with some not included. Found here are 85,000 to 130,000 clones, roughly a tenth of them singletons; the top ten hold around 5.9%. Sample: PBMCs. The receptors originated from a middle-aged man in good health and CMV-seropositive.

The rearrangement links TRBV6-1 to TRBJ2-7; 9 nucleotides agree with TRBD2. The CDR3 is 14 residues long. Trimming removed 6 bases from V and 3 bases from J; junction bases left unmatched: 6. Germline V gives CDR1 MNHNS, CDR2 SASEGT. The CDR3 region has the DNA TGTGCCAGCAGCCTGACTAGCGGAGTCTACGAGCAGTACTTC. Its translation is CASSLTSGVYEQYF.

This clone was found a few times. The chain employs TRBV6-6 and TRBJ2-7, with 7 bases fitting TRBD2. V lost 7 bases to trimming and J lost 2 bases; unmatched junction nucleotides: 11. CDR1 MNHNY and CDR2 SVGAGI come from the germline V gene (reference sequence). The CDR3 has 15 residues. The CDR3 loop is CASNQPGTIPYEQYF. The CDR3 bases are TGTGCCAGCAACCAACCCGGGACTATTCCCTACGAGCAGTACTTC.

The chain couples TRBV28 to TRBJ2-7, with TRBD1 matching 7 bases. This CDR3 is built from 15 residues. The trim removed 6 bases at V and 6 bases at J, leaving 14 bases unmatched. Looked up from germline, CDR1 is MDHEN and CDR2 is SYDVKM. CDR3 sequence: CASRGSGQGEFEQYF. In DNA form, the CDR3 reads TGTGCCAGCAGGGGATCGGGGCAGGGGGAGTTCGAGCAGTACTTC.

In this sample, this clone turned up a few times. CDR3 coding DNA: TGTGCCAGCAGTTTATTGGGGGGGCGCTCGGAAAAACTGTTTTTT. This translates into CASSLLGGRSEKLFF. The gene calls are TRBV28 and TRBJ1-4; D is perhaps TRBD1 (6 bases). The V gene's germline CDR1 is MDHEN and CDR2 SYDVKM. The V end was cut by 1 base, the J end by 8 bases, with 14 bases between. The CDR3 spans 15 residues.

This chain uses TRBV7-3 with TRBJ2-1; TRBD2 matches at 11 bases. The CDR3 extends over 17 amino acids. Germline V gene data show CDR1 as SGHTA and CDR2 as FQGTGA. Germline trimming cut 3 bases from V and 9 bases from J; bases unmatched to any gene: 13. In DNA, the CDR3 is TGTGCCAGCAGCTTTGCCCCCTCTAGCGGGAGGAGGTTTGAGCAGTTCTTC. Translated: CASSFAPSSGRRFEQFF.

The chain carries TRBV5-4 and TRBJ1-1; D gene unclear. The CDR3 consists of 14 residues. The germline CDR1 and CDR2 sequences are SGHNT and YYREEE (reference sequence). The V end lost 5 bases, the J end lost 0 bases, and 11 bases lay between the germline ends. Here the CDR3 DNA reads TGTGCCAGCAGACCTGGGAGCATGAACACTGAAGCTTTCTTT. Translating gives CASRPGSMNTEAFF.

This clone was seen only a few times. The rearrangement uses TRBV6-5 and TRBJ2-7; TRBD2 aligns across 7 bases. Looked up from germline, CDR1 is MNHEY and CDR2 is SVGAGI. The CDR3 length is 15 residues. With V trimmed by 0 bases and J by 2 bases, 4 bases remained unmatched. The CDR3 reads CASSYSSGTAYEQYF. The CDR3 DNA is TGTGCCAGCAGTTACTCGAGCGGGACCGCCTACGAGCAGTACTTC.

The chain recombines TRBV20-1 with TRBJ1-2; 9 bases fit TRBD1. The CDR3 is 11 residues long. The V gene end was trimmed by 5 bases and the J gene end by 6 bases; junction bases not matched to a gene: 1. Germline loops: CDR1 DFQATT, CDR2 SNEGSKA (reference sequence). CDR3 DNA: TGCAGTGCTTGGACAGGGGATGGCTACACCTTC. As protein: CSAWTGDGYTF.

In this sample, this clone turned up a few times. V usage is TRBV7-9 and J usage is TRBJ1-5; no clear D. The CDR3 runs 13 residues. The germline V gene encodes CDR1 SEHNR and CDR2 FQNEAQ (reference sequence). V lost 2 bases, J lost 5 bases, and 7 bases lay in between. Here the CDR3 DNA reads TGTGCCAGCAGCTTATCGGAGTATCAGCCCCAGCATTTT. Translation gives CASSLSEYQPQHF.

At least ten counts were recorded for this clone. The genes are TRBV15 and TRBJ2-6; TRBD1 might be the D (5 bases). This CDR3 spans 16 amino acids. Trimming shortened V by 0 bases and J by 0 bases, and 6 bases separated the two germline ends. Per the germline V gene, CDR1 is LNHNV and CDR2 is YYDKDF (reference sequence). CDR3 amino acids: CATSRDQGSGANVLTF. Written as DNA, the CDR3 is TGTGCCACCAGCAGAGATCAGGGCTCTGGGGCCAACGTCCTGACTTTC. Variable domain in full (rest from reference TRBV15 and TRBJ2-6): DAMVIQNPRYQVTQFGKPVTLSCSQTLNHNVMYWYQQKSSQAPKLLFHYYDKDFNNEADTPDNFQSRRPNTSFCFLDIRSPGLGDTAMYLCATSRDQGSGANVLTFGAGSRLTVL.

The J gene is TRBJ2-7, the V gene TRBV30, with 8 bases identical to TRBD1. The CDR3 is 13 residues long. Germline trimming cut 1 base from V and 7 bases from J; bases unmatched to any gene: 6. Germline loops: CDR1 GTSNPN, CDR2 SVGIG (reference sequence). The CDR3 nucleotides are TGTGCCTGGAGTGGGACAGGGTTCGGTGAGCAGTACTTC. This codes for CAWSGTGFGEQYF.

This clone showed up just a few times. CDR3 sequence (DNA): TGTGCCAGTAGTACCCCGGACATAATAGCCAAAAACATTCAGTACTTC. As protein: CASSTPDIIAKNIQYF. This chain connects TRBV19 to TRBJ2-4; a weak D match, TRBD1 (5 bases). This CDR3 comprises 16 residues. From germline, CDR1 is LNHDA and CDR2 SQIVND (reference sequence). V was pared by 4 bases and J by 0 bases, with 13 bases between.

The gene calls are TRBV6-5 and TRBJ2-7, with no clear D. V was shortened by 6 bases and J by 1 base, with 7 bases between the two germline ends. The CDR3 runs 12 residues. Germline V CDR1 and CDR2: MNHEY, SVGAGI. CDR3 sequence reads: CASSPTSYEQYF. For the CDR3, the DNA is TGTGCCAGCAGCCCTACTTCCTACGAGCAGTACTTC.